This T cell receptor (beta chain) was documented in a study of identifying expanded T cells in peripheral blood (dated by TCRdb to the late 2010s). Concerning the study at large: Technical replicates were generated by sequencing separate aliquots of the same genomic DNA pool, with four replicates compared pairwise. Overall study outcomes, separate from this receptor: In all healthy donors, the variance in clone template counts between samples taken 2 to 3 weeks apart rose significantly as total template count increased. The authors expected biological variance in healthy repertoires might increase further over much longer intervals such as months to years. Approximately 1.2 differentially abundant clones were flagged by the binomial model between technical replicates, whereas about 16 and 20 were flagged over approximately two weeks and four weeks, respectively. The beta-binomial model significantly reduced the number of clones called differentially abundant and the false-positive rate across all healthy-donor time intervals.

As for this clone: Its antigen is not yet known. One junction end disagrees with the germline gene, perhaps due to a read error. The sample holds other DNA sequences that translate to the same CDR3.

TCRbeta CDR3 regions were profiled with the immunoSEQ Assay using bias-controlled multiplex PCR amplification of genomic DNA. The published analysis was carried out like this. The absolute abundance of each unique TCRbeta CDR3 region was quantified after sequences were collapsed and filtered. Two models were used to test differential abundance: a binomial model (Fisher-equivalent) and a beta-binomial model that adds time-dependent variance fitted from healthy donors. Clones with fewer than 5 combined templates were excluded, and clones with Benjamini-Hochberg FDR below 0.01 were called differentially abundant. In the beta-binomial model, variance was expressed as a function of the total template count across the two samples, in the form v = (b*log(k)+a)^2. In its TCRdb copy, this immuneACCESS table keeps in-frame sequences only and misses some clones. Where compared with another copy, unresolved V genes explain less than half of these, and the others have no known cause. V and J calls and clone size are given by that table; D and trimming were obtained from the DNA. The sample table contains some 100,000 clones; only one count was recorded for about nine tenths of them. The top ten clones comprise 8% to 9% of the sample.

During the collection period, no infections or other immune events were recorded for the healthy donors. Time-dependent variance in a beta-binomial model of T-cell clone differential abundance was calibrated using healthy-donor blood repertoires as a training cohort. The training cohort included around ten healthy donors, of whom 3 were female and 7 were male. On average the donors were approximately 42 years old, and their ages spanned about 29 to 64 years. Obtained from a commercial supplier, whole blood was collected from each healthy donor at three time points set 2 to 3 weeks apart. Genomic DNA was extracted from unsorted whole blood for immunosequencing. The receptor comes from a person aged 18 to 70 in good health. The specimen was blood.

Here is the DNA: TGTGCCAGCAGGTTAGCGGGGGGGCTCAATGAGCAGTTCTTC. The encoded protein is CASRLAGGLNEQFF. Recombination connected TRBV7-2 to TRBJ2-1; TRBD2 agrees with 11 junctional bases. CDR1 SGHTA and CDR2 FQGNSA were looked up in the germline V gene. The CDR3 numbers 14 residues from cysteine through phenylalanine. The kept DNA is CDR3 alone, 42 bases in frame from the first base. Extended through the reference TRBV7-2 and TRBJ2-1 proteins, this CDR3 yields the full variable domain: GAGVSQSPSNKVTEKGKDVELRCDPISGHTALYWYRQSLGQGLEFLIYFQGNSAPDKSGLPSDRFSAERTGGSVSTLTIQRTQQEDSAVYLCASRLAGGLNEQFFGPGTRLTVL.